This T cell receptor beta chain was captured in a study of blood T cells in healthy people across ages. PCR was performed a second time for roughly 7 to 12 cycles using a sample-barcoded 5' primer and a J-beta primer mix. TCRdb passed the 5' RACE reads through MiXCR, listing each CDR3 protein once. The repertoire has 1.5 million to 2 million distinct CDR3 sequences, about 49% of them found once; the top ten carry 2% to 2.5%. The CDR3 has 14 amino acids. V gave up 4 bases and J gave up 5 bases, with 13 bases separating them. Germline V gives CDR1 SGHRS, CDR2 YFSETQ. The chain employs TRBV5-1 and TRBJ2-1, with a weak D call TRBD2 (6 bases). Sequencing was done on a sample of blood. The TCR comes from a woman in her thirties or forties in good health. The CDR3 here is CASSVGSLHNEQFF. The CDR3 bases are TGCGCCAGCAGCGTCGGGAGCCTGCACAATGAGCAGTTCTTC.